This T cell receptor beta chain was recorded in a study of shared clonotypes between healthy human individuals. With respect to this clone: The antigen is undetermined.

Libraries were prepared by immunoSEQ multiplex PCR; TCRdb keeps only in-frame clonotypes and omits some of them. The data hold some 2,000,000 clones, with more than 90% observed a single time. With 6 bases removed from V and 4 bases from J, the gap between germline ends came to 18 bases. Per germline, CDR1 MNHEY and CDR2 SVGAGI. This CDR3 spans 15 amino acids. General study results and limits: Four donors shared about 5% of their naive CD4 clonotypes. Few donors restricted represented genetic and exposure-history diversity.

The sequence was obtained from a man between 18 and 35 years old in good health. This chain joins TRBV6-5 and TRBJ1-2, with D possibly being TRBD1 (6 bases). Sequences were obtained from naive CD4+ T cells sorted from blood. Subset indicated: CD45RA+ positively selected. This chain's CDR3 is CASSPQQGSFYGYTF. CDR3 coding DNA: TGTGCCAGCAGCCCACAACAGGGTTCCTTCTATGGCTACACCTTC.